The rows below give T cell receptor beta chains drawn from one sample of a study of graft-versus-host responses after intestinal transplantation. This table comes from immunoSEQ multiplex PCR, and its TCRdb copy is limited to in-frame clones, with some not included. The table lists some 90,000 clones, 85% to 95% of them singletons. Their recognized antigens are unknown. Here the sequenced sample was unstimulated CD8+ T cells sorted from spleen or lymph node cells, taken before transplant. These receptors were obtained from a human donor who was the organ donor for an intestinal transplant. CDR3s include the opening cysteine and the closing phenylalanine or tryptophan. D genes are given only for firm matches. Size tells how often a clone was seen (once, few, many) or the class of an expanded clone, and some rows leave it out.

clone size,D gene,J gene,V gene,CDR3 DNA,CDR3 protein
-,TRBD1,TRBJ2-7,TRBV7-3,TGTGCCAGCAGCCAAGGGGGCGGGTACGAGCAGTACTTC,CASSQGGGYEQYF
-,-,TRBJ1-4,TRBV4-2,TGTGCCAGCAGCCCCCGTCCCAGTCCCGCAACTAATGAAAAACTGTTTTTT,CASSPRPSPATNEKLFF
-,-,TRBJ2-7,TRBV5-1,TGCGCCAGCAGGCCACTGCCTATATTCAGGTGGAACGAGCAGTACTTC,CASRPLPIFRWNEQYF
-,-,TRBJ1-1,TRBV4-2,TGTGCCAGCAGCCAAGATGGCGAGGGAGGAACTGAAGCTTTCTTT,CASSQDGEGGTEAFF
-,-,TRBJ1-2,TRBV6-5,TGTGCCAGCAGTTACTCATTACAACATGCTAACTATGGCTACACCTTC,CASSYSLQHANYGYTF
-,TRBD2,TRBJ2-1,TRBV19,TGTGCCAGTAGTTTCGGGGGGAGCTCCTACAATGAGCAGTTCTTC,CASSFGGSSYNEQFF
-,-,TRBJ2-7,TRBV11-1,TGTGCCAGCAGCTCCTTACAGGGCTACGAGCAGTACTTC,CASSSLQGYEQYF
-,-,TRBJ1-1,TRBV29-1,TGCAGCGTTGGAGGTCCCCCCGGAGGGACTGAAGCTTTCTTT,CSVGGPPGGTEAFF
few,TRBD1,TRBJ1-1,TRBV19,TGTGCCGCCCGACAGGGAATCACTGAAGCTTTCTTT,CAARQGITEAFF
-,-,TRBJ2-7,TRBV7-9,TGTGCCAGCAGCTTAGTCCCAGGAAACGCGCCCTACGAGCAGTACTTC,CASSLVPGNAPYEQYF
-,-,TRBJ2-1,TRBV29-1,TGCAGCGTTGGGAGAAATCAGTTCTTC,CSVGRNQFF
-,-,TRBJ1-1,TRBV4-2,TGTGCCAGCAGCCCCTGGGGGCCGTCGGACACTGAAGCTTTCTTT,CASSPWGPSDTEAFF
-,TRBD2,TRBJ2-3,TRBV2,TGTGCCGGCAAGTGGCGGGGGGGCGTTGCAGATACGCAGTATTTT,CAGKWRGGVADTQYF
-,-,TRBJ2-7,TRBV2,TGTGCCAGCAGGGGAGCCGAGCAGTACTTC,CASRGAEQYF
-,TRBD1,TRBJ1-2,TRBV27,TGTGCCAGCAGCCCCATCAAGACAGGGGGTAATGGCTACACCTTC,CASSPIKTGGNGYTF
-,-,TRBJ1-6,TRBV4-3,TGCGCCAGCAGCCAAGAGGCAGGGGCGGGTTCACCCCTCCACTTT,CASSQEAGAGSPLHF
-,TRBD1,TRBJ2-7,TRBV15,TGTGCCACCAGCGGGGACAGGGCCCACGAGCAGTACTTC,CATSGDRAHEQYF
-,TRBD2,TRBJ2-7,TRBV4-2,TGTGCCAGCAGCCAAGATTCGACTAGCGGCCTCTACGAGCAGTACTTC,CASSQDSTSGLYEQYF
-,-,TRBJ1-6,TRBV28,TGTGCCAGCAGTCTCAGGGGAGGGGACCTCCACTTT,CASSLRGGDLHF
-,TRBD2,TRBJ2-5,TRBV7-3,TGTGCCAGCAGCTTACTTCTACTAGCGGGGGGTCAAGAGACCCAGTACTTC,CASSLLLLAGGQETQYF
-,-,TRBJ2-2,TRBV27,TGTGCCAGCAGTTTACAGGGGACCGGGGAGCTGTTTTTT,CASSLQGTGELFF
-,-,TRBJ1-3,TRBV14,TGTGCCAGCAGCTTACTCACAGGGTTCAGTAACACCATATATTTT,CASSLLTGFSNTIYF
once,-,TRBJ2-1,TRBV28,TGTGCCAGCATCCCTACCGACGGGGTCCTCGGGGAAAATGAGCAGTTCTTC,CASIPTDGVLGENEQFF
-,-,TRBJ2-6,TRBV1,TGCACCAGCAGCCAAGTTTCGGGAGCTGGGGCCAACGTCCTGACTTTC,CTSSQVSGAGANVLTF
-,TRBD1,TRBJ1-1,TRBV6-5,TGTGCCAGCAGCCAAAGGACAGGCATGAACACTGAAGCTTTCTTT,CASSQRTGMNTEAFF
-,TRBD2,TRBJ2-1,TRBV27,TGTGCCAGCAGGGGTCTAGCGGGGGTCAATGAGCAGTTCTTC,CASRGLAGVNEQFF
-,-,TRBJ2-7,TRBV27,TGTGCCAGCAGTTTATACGCCCAGGTTCCCTACGAGCAGTACTTC,CASSLYAQVPYEQYF
once,TRBD1,TRBJ2-7,TRBV6-5,TGTGCCAGCAGTCCGACAGGGTTAAGGGAGCAGTACTTC,CASSPTGLREQYF
-,-,TRBJ1-1,TRBV4-1,TGCGCCAGCAGCCAAGACCCCCCAGGGGAGACTGAAGCTTTCTTT,CASSQDPPGETEAFF
-,TRBD2,TRBJ2-7,TRBV5-4,TGTGCCAGCAGCCCGGGACTAGCGGGGGCCGACGAGCAGTACTTC,CASSPGLAGADEQYF
-,-,TRBJ2-7,TRBV4-2,TGTGCCAGCAGCCGGCGAGGAACTCTCGAGCAGTACTTC,CASSRRGTLEQYF
-,-,TRBJ2-1,TRBV19,TGTGCCAGTAGTTGGGGGGGGCCGTACAATGAGCAGTTCTTC,CASSWGGPYNEQFF
-,TRBD1,TRBJ1-6,TRBV2,TGTGCCAGCAGCGTGACAGGGCAGAAGCTCCACTTT,CASSVTGQKLHF
-,TRBD1,TRBJ1-1,TRBV30,TGTGCCTGGAGTGAAACAGGGGTCACTGAAGCTTTCTTT,CAWSETGVTEAFF
-,TRBD2,TRBJ2-1,TRBV30,TGTGCCTGGAGTCGGCGGGGGACCTACAATGAGCAGTTCTTC,CAWSRRGTYNEQFF
-,-,TRBJ2-5,TRBV9,TGTGCCAGCAGCGTTCCCCCGTACCAAGAGACCCAGTACTTC,CASSVPPYQETQYF
-,TRBD1,TRBJ1-4,TRBV27,TGTGCCAGCAGCAATCGGGACAGGGGGGAAAAACTGTTTTTT,CASSNRDRGEKLFF
-,-,TRBJ2-7,TRBV6-1,TGTGCCAGCAGTGAAGTAGTCAATCGGGAGCAGTACTTC,CASSEVVNREQYF
-,TRBD1,TRBJ2-2,TRBV2,TGTGCCAGCAGTGAGACGACAGGGGTGAACGGGGAGCTGTTTTTT,CASSETTGVNGELFF
-,TRBD1,TRBJ2-7,TRBV11-2,TGTGCCAGCAGCCCGACAGGGTATTATGAGCAGTACTTC,CASSPTGYYEQYF
-,-,TRBJ2-2,TRBV9,TGTGCCAGCAGCGCTAGGGGGTTCACCGGGGAGCTGTTTTTT,CASSARGFTGELFF
-,-,TRBJ1-1,TRBV9,TGTGCCAGCAGCGTAGGTCTAATTGGTACTGAAGCTTTCTTT,CASSVGLIGTEAFF
-,TRBD2,TRBJ2-7,TRBV15,TGTGCCACCAGTCCGGGGGGATACGGCTACGAGCAGTACTTC,CATSPGGYGYEQYF
-,-,TRBJ2-2,TRBV9,TGTGCCAGCAGCGTAGCGACGGGAGCGGTAAACACCGGGGAGCTGTTTTTT,CASSVATGAVNTGELFF
-,-,TRBJ1-5,TRBV19,TGTGCCAGTAGTTTCTCGGGGGGAGGCAATCAGCCCCAGCATTTT,CASSFSGGGNQPQHF
-,-,TRBJ1-2,TRBV27,TGTGCCAGCAGTTTTGCAGGGTCAAACTATGGCTACACCTTC,CASSFAGSNYGYTF
-,TRBD1,TRBJ2-3,TRBV13,TGTGCCAGCAGCTTAAGACAGGGGGACTCAGATACGCAGTATTTT,CASSLRQGDSDTQYF
-,TRBD2,TRBJ2-1,TRBV4-3,TGCGCCAGCAGCCCCCGGGAAGCGGGGATCTCAAAATACAATGAGCAGTTCTTC,CASSPREAGISKYNEQFF
-,TRBD2,TRBJ2-7,TRBV5-1,TGCGCCAGCAGCGTCTCTAGCGGGTTCTACGAGCAGTACTTC,CASSVSSGFYEQYF
-,-,TRBJ1-2,TRBV4-3,TGCGCCAGCAGCCACCACGACGGAGCTAACTATGGCTACACCTTC,CASSHHDGANYGYTF
-,-,TRBJ1-1,TRBV11-2,TGTGCCAGCAGCTTAGGGCTGCTCACTGAAGCTTTCTTT,CASSLGLLTEAFF
-,TRBD1,TRBJ2-4,TRBV5-6,TGTGCCAGCAGCTGGGCCACAGGGGGCGAAGGAAACATTCAGTACTTC,CASSWATGGEGNIQYF